Each of the 23 T cell receptor beta chains below was sequenced from the same sample in a study of shared clonotypes between healthy human individuals. Measured with immunoSEQ multiplex PCR; TCRdb has only the in-frame clones, and not every one. The top ten clones hold 0.36% of a sample with fewer than 2.5 million clones, 80% to 95% of them seen once. Specimen: naive CD4+ T cells from PBMCs. As to subset: CD45RA+ positively selected. These receptors all come from a man aged 18 to 29 in good health. Some clones in this sample may be carry-over from other donors' samples.

The sample holds one count of this clone. This chain connects TRBV7-3 to TRBJ2-3; 8 bases fit TRBD1. Germline-derived CDR1 and CDR2 are SGHTA and FQGTGA. The CDR3 is 14 residues long. J gave up 4 bases and V 1 base, and 1 base lay outside the gene matches. CDR3 DNA sequence: TGTGCCAGCAGCTTAATACAGGGGGCAGATACGCAGTATTTT. It specifies CASSLIQGADTQYF.

The chain is built from TRBV20-1 and TRBJ2-5; a possible D gene is TRBD2 (6 bases). Germline CDR1 and CDR2: DFQATT and SNEGSKA (reference sequence). Trimming pared 6 bases from V and 7 bases from J, leaving 12 bases between. CDR3 length: 11 residues. CDR3 region: CSAPGLRTQYF. CDR3 nucleotide sequence: TGCAGTGCACCGGGACTGAGGACCCAGTACTTC.

The J gene is TRBJ1-1, the V gene TRBV10-3; D is unclear. The CDR3 consists of 15 residues. V gave up 0 bases and J gave up 1 base, with 9 bases separating them. Germline V gene lookup returns CDR1 ENHRY and CDR2 SYGVKD. The CDR3 DNA is TGTGCCATCAGTGAGTCGAGGTTAAAGAACACTGAAGCTTTCTTT. It encodes CAISESRLKNTEAFF.

With regard to this clone: The same CDR3 can be traced to other DNA sequences in this sample. The V and J genes are TRBV7-9 and TRBJ1-2, with a tentative D call TRBD1 (5 bases). V lost 1 base to trimming and J lost 3 bases, with 6 bases between them. This CDR3 is 13 amino acids long. Per the germline V gene, CDR1 is SEHNR and CDR2 is FQNEAQ (reference sequence). CDR3 bases: TGTGCCAGCAGCTTAGGGGGCGACTATGGCTACACCTTC. It yields the protein CASSLGGDYGYTF.

The gene calls are TRBV7-9 and TRBJ2-1, with D tentatively TRBD1 (6 bases). This CDR3 spans 15 amino acids. With 4 bases removed from V and 0 bases from J, the gap between germline ends came to 10 bases. Germline V gene sequence: CDR1 SEHNR, CDR2 FQNEAQ (reference sequence). Here the CDR3 reads CASSSDRSSYNEQFF. CDR3 nucleotide sequence: TGTGCCAGCAGCTCCGACAGGAGCTCCTACAATGAGCAGTTCTTC.

The V gene is TRBV15, the J gene TRBJ1-1, with D unresolved. In germline, CDR1 is LNHNV, CDR2 YYDKDF (reference sequence). Trimming removed 5 bases at V and 0 bases at J, with 13 bases between. This CDR3 spans 15 amino acids. CDR3 DNA: TGTGCCACCAGCGGGAGACGCGGACTGAACACTGAAGCTTTCTTT. Residues: CATSGRRGLNTEAFF. Complete variable domain (other parts from reference TRBV15 and TRBJ1-1): DAMVIQNPRYQVTQFGKPVTLSCSQTLNHNVMYWYQQKSSQAPKLLFHYYDKDFNNEADTPDNFQSRRPNTSFCFLDIRSPGLGDTAMYLCATSGRRGLNTEAFFGQGTRLTVV.

The genes are TRBV9 and TRBJ1-1; tentatively, D is TRBD1 (6 bases). This CDR3 comprises 15 residues. V lost 0 bases, J lost 5 bases, and 14 bases lay in between. Germline CDR1 and CDR2: SGDLS and YYNGEE. The CDR3 is CASSVEQGRGTEAFF. CDR3 nucleotide sequence: TGTGCCAGCAGCGTAGAACAGGGAAGGGGTACTGAAGCTTTCTTT.

The rearrangement links TRBV28 to TRBJ2-3; 9 bases are a match to TRBD1. Germline V CDR1 and CDR2: MDHEN, SYDVKM. V lost 3 bases, J lost 3 bases, and 10 bases stayed unmatched. This CDR3 region has 17 residues. Here the CDR3 DNA reads TGTGCCAGCAGTTTGCAGCGGACAGGGGCCGGAACAGATACGCAGTATTTT. Its protein product is CASSLQRTGAGTDTQYF.

Only one count was recorded for this clone. Different DNA sequences within this sample yield the same CDR3. This rearrangement joins TRBV28 to TRBJ1-2; no reliable D call. This CDR3 contains 12 residues. Per the germline V gene, CDR1 is MDHEN and CDR2 is SYDVKM. Between the trimmed V and J ends, which lost 5 bases and 1 base, there was a span of 5 bases. In DNA, the CDR3 is TGTGCCAGCAGTCTAAATAACTATGGCTACACCTTC. Its protein product is CASSLNNYGYTF.

The chain links TRBV11-2 to TRBJ2-1, with D maybe TRBD2 (6 bases). The germline V gene encodes CDR1 SGHAT and CDR2 FQNNGV. Trimming took 1 base from V and 8 from J, leaving 12 bases between them. The CDR3 length is 14 residues. The CDR3: CASSLVGLRDEQFF. Here the CDR3 DNA reads TGTGCCAGCAGCTTAGTTGGACTAAGGGATGAGCAGTTCTTC.

This chain uses TRBV7-9 with TRBJ2-5; perhaps D is TRBD1 or TRBD2 (5 bases each). This CDR3 region has 16 residues. The V end lost 5 bases, the J end lost 5 bases, and 21 bases lay between the germline ends. Germline CDR1 is SEHNR and CDR2 is FQNEAQ (reference sequence). The CDR3 is CASSRFRDLGRETQYF. For the CDR3, the DNA is TGTGCCAGCAGCAGGTTCCGGGACCTGGGAAGGGAGACCCAGTACTTC.

This chain uses TRBV6-5 with TRBJ1-6; a weak D match, TRBD1 (6 bases). In germline, CDR1 is MNHEY, CDR2 SVGAGI. V lost 6 bases and J 3 bases, leaving 12 bases between the germline ends. This CDR3 has 15 amino acids. The CDR3 DNA sequence: TGTGCCAGCAGCCACCAGGGGAGCTATAATTCACCCCTCCACTTT. The encoded protein is CASSHQGSYNSPLHF.

The chain has TRBV7-3 and TRBJ2-7; 15 bases line up with TRBD2. Germline V gives CDR1 SGHTA, CDR2 FQGTGA. V lost 4 bases and J lost 6; bases outside the gene matches: 4. CDR3 length: 15 amino acids. Here the CDR3 DNA reads TGTGCCAGCAGCTCCCCGGGACTAGCGGGAGGCGAGCAGTACTTC. Translation gives CASSSPGLAGGEQYF. The entire variable domain, with the rest obtained from reference TRBV7-3 and TRBJ2-7, is as follows: GAGVSQTPSNKVTEKGKYVELRCDPISGHTALYWYRQSLGQGPEFLIYFQGTGAADDSGLPNDRFFAVRPEGSVSTLKIQRTERGDSAVYLCASSSPGLAGGEQYFGPGTRLTVT.

This chain uses TRBV25-1 with TRBJ2-3, with D possibly matching TRBD2 (5 bases). The V and J ends lost 1 base and 9 bases respectively, with 17 bases between them. The CDR3 extends over 15 amino acids. CDR1 and CDR2 (germline): MGHDK, SYGVNS. CDR3 in DNA: TGTGCCAGCAGTGAATTTGGAGGATTATCTGGGACGCAGTATTTT. Translating gives CASSEFGGLSGTQYF.

The CDR3, as DNA: TGTGCCAGCAGCTTAGAATGGCTACAAGAGACCCAGTACTTC. This gives the protein CASSLEWLQETQYF. The genes are TRBV7-2 and TRBJ2-5; no firm D call. This CDR3 region has 14 residues. V was pared by 1 base and J by 2 bases, with 8 bases between. Per the germline V gene, CDR1 is SGHTA and CDR2 is FQGNSA.

J is TRBJ2-5 and V is TRBV28; no clear D gene. Trimming shortened V by 7 bases and J by 0 bases, and 12 bases separated the two germline ends. Looked up from germline, CDR1 is MDHEN and CDR2 is SYDVKM. This CDR3 has 14 amino acids. CDR3 residues: CASNTPAYQETQYF. The CDR3 nucleotides are TGTGCCAGCAACACCCCTGCGTACCAAGAGACCCAGTACTTC.

This clone was seen only once. The chain links TRBV14 to TRBJ2-7, with 8 positions matching TRBD1. The junction had 9 bases not matched to a gene; V was cut back by 4 bases and J by 1 base. The germline CDR1 and CDR2 sequences are SGHDN and FVKESK. CDR3 length equals 16 residues. The CDR3 region has the DNA TGTGCCAGCAGCCCCCTTGGGACAGGTAGTTCCTACGAGCAGTACTTC. Translated, it gives CASSPLGTGSSYEQYF. The variable domain in full, with the rest retrieved from reference TRBV14 and TRBJ2-7, is EAGVTQFPSHSVIEKGQTVTLRCDPISGHDNLYWYRRVMGKEIKFLLHFVKESKQDESGMPNNRFLAERTGGTYSTLKVQPAELEDSGVYFCASSPLGTGSSYEQYFGPGTRLTVT.

The CDR3, as DNA: TGTGCCAGCAGTTACACGATCGGGGCAGGCTACGAGCAGTACTTC. It codes for CASSYTIGAGYEQYF. The gene calls are TRBV6-5 and TRBJ2-7, with D possibly being TRBD1 or TRBD2 (5 bases each). The CDR3 covers 15 residues. Germline values: CDR1 MNHEY, CDR2 SVGAGI. The V end lost 2 bases, the J end lost 3 bases, and 14 bases lay between the germline ends.

The chain is built from TRBV6-5 and TRBJ2-5; the D gene is possibly TRBD2 (6 bases). Germline V gene sequence: CDR1 MNHEY, CDR2 SVGAGI. V lost 2 bases and J lost 7, with 8 bases in between. The CDR3 has 12 residues. The CDR3 sequence is CASSYGGGTQYF. The DNA of the CDR3 is TGTGCCAGCAGTTACGGGGGAGGGACCCAGTACTTC.

The chain combines TRBV11-3 with TRBJ2-1; D may be TRBD2 (6 bases). V gave up 0 bases and J gave up 0 bases, with 18 bases separating them. The CDR3 is 19 residues long. The germline CDR1 and CDR2 sequences are SGHNT and YENEEA. The CDR3 DNA sequence: TGTGCCAGCAGCTTAGAAAACTCGGGACTCCTGAGCTCCTACAATGAGCAGTTCTTC. The encoded protein is CASSLENSGLLSSYNEQFF. Full variable domain (missing parts from reference TRBV11-3 and TRBJ2-1): EAGVVQSPRYKIIEKKQPVAFWCNPISGHNTLYWYLQNLGQGPELLIRYENEEAVDDSQLPKDRFSAERLKGVDSTLKIQPAELGDSAVYLCASSLENSGLLSSYNEQFFGPGTRLTVL.

The chain uses TRBV19 and TRBJ1-5, with a possible D match to TRBD1 (6 bases). V lost 3 bases, J lost 5 bases, and 14 bases lay in between. The CDR3 length is 15 residues. Germline loops: CDR1 LNHDA, CDR2 SQIVND (reference sequence). CDR3 DNA: TGTGCCAGTAGTATTCTAAGGGGGATCCATCAGCCCCAGCATTTT. Its protein is CASSILRGIHQPQHF.

About this clone itself: In the same sample, other DNA sequences code for this CDR3. The gene calls are TRBV5-1 and TRBJ1-1; D is unclear. The germline CDR1 and CDR2 sequences are SGHRS and YFSETQ. Trimming stripped 4 bases from V and 1 base from J, with 8 bases between. The CDR3 contains 13 residues. CDR3 in DNA: TGCGCCAGCAGCACCGATGGGAACACTGAAGCTTTCTTT. This encodes CASSTDGNTEAFF.

The chain carries TRBV5-1 and TRBJ1-2; the D gene is possibly TRBD1 (6 bases). The CDR3 totals 13 residues. V was shortened by 7 bases and J by 3 bases, with 13 bases between the two germline ends. Germline CDR1 SGHRS, CDR2 YFSETQ. The CDR3 loop is CASSTGVDYGYTF. For the CDR3, the DNA is TGCGCCAGCTCGACAGGAGTAGACTATGGCTACACCTTC.